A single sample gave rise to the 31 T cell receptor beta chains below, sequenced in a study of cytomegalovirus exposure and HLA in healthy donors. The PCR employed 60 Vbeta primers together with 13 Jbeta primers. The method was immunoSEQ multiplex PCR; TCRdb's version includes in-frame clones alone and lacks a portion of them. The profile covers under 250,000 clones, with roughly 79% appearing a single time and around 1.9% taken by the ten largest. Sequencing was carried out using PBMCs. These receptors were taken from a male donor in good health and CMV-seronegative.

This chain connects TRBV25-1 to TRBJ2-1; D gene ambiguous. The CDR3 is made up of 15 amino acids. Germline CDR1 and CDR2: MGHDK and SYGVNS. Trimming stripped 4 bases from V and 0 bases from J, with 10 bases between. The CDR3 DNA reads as TGTGCCAGCAGTGGCCGACAATTCTCCTACAATGAGCAGTTCTTC. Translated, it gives CASSGRQFSYNEQFF.

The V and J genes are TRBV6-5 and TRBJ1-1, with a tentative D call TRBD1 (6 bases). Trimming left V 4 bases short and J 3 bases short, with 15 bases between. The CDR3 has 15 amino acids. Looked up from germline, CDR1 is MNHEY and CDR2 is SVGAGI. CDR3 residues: CASSSQGMGDTEAFF. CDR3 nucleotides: TGTGCCAGCAGTTCTCAGGGGATGGGTGACACTGAAGCTTTCTTT.

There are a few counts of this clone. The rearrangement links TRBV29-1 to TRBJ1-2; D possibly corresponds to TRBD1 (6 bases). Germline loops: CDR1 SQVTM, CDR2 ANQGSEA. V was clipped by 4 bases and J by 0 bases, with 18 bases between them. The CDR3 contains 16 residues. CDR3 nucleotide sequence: TGCAGCGTTGGACCAGGGGACCCGACCGCTAACTATGGCTACACCTTC. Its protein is CSVGPGDPTANYGYTF. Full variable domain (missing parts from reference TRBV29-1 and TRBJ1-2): SAVISQKPSRDICQRGTSLTIQCQVDSQVTMMFWYRQQPGQSLTLIATANQGSEATYESGFVIDKFPISRPNLTFSTLTVSNMSPEDSSIYLCSVGPGDPTANYGYTFGSGTRLTVV.

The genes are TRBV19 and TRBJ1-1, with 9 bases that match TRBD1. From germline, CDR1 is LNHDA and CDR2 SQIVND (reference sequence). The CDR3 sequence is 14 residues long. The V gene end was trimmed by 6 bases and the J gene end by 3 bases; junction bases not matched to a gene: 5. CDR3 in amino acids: CASSSGTGYTEAFF. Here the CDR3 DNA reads TGTGCCAGTAGCTCCGGGACAGGGTACACTGAAGCTTTCTTT.

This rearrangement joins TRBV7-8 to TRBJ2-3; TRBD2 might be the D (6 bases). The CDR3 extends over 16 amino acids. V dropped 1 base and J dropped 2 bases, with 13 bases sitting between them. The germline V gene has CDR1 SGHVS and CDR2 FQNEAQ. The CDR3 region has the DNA TGTGCCAGCAGCTTAGGGGGCAGGGAGGTCACAGATACGCAGTATTTT. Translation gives CASSLGGREVTDTQYF.

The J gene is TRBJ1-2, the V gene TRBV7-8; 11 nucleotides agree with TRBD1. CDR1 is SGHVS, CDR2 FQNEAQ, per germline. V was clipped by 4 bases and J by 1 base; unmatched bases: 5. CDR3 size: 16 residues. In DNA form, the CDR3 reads TGTGCCAGCAGCTATGGACAGGGGGCGGGTAACTATGGCTACACCTTC. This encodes CASSYGQGAGNYGYTF. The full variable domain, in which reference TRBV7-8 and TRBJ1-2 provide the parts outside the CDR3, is GAGVSQSPRYKVAKRGQDVALRCDPISGHVSLFWYQQALGQGPEFLTYFQNEAQLDKSGLPSDRFFAERPEGSVSTLKIQRTQQEDSAVYLCASSYGQGAGNYGYTFGSGTRLTVV.

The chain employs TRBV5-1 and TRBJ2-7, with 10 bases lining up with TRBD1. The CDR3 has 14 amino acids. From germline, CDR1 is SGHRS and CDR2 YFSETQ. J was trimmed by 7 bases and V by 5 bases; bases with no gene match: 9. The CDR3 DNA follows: TGCGCCAGCAGTTACCCGGGACAGGGGAAGGAGCAGTACTTC. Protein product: CASSYPGQGKEQYF. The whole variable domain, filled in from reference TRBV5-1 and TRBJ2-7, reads KAGVTQTPRYLIKTRGQQVTLSCSPISGHRSVSWYQQTPGQGLQFLFEYFSETQRNKGNFPGRFSGRQFSNSRSEMNVSTLELGDSALYLCASSYPGQGKEQYFGPGTRLTVT.

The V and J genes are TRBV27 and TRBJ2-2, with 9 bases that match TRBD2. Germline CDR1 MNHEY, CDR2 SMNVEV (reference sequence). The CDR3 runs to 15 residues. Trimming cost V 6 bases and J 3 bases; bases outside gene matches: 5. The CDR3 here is CASRKRGVHTGELFF. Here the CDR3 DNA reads TGTGCCAGCAGGAAGCGGGGGGTTCACACCGGGGAGCTGTTTTTT.

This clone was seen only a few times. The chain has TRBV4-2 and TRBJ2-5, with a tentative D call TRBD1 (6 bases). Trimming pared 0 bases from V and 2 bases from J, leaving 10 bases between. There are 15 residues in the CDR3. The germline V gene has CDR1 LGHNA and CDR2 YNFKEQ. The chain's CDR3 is CASSQEDRQQETQYF. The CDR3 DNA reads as TGTGCCAGCAGCCAAGAAGACAGGCAACAAGAGACCCAGTACTTC.

The CDR3, as DNA: TGTGCCATCAACTCGGGACAGGGGCACCAGCCCCAGCATTTT. This codes for CAINSGQGHQPQHF. J is TRBJ1-5 and V is TRBV10-3, with 10 bases aligning to TRBD1. This CDR3 is 14 amino acids long. V trimming: 7 bases; J trimming: 7 bases; junction bases outside the gene matches: 7. Germline CDR1 is ENHRY and CDR2 is SYGVKD.

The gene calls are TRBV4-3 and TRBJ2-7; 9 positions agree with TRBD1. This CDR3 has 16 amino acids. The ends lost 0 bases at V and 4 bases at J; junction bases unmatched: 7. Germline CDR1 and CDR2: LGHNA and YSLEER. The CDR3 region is CASSQDGQGKGYEQYF. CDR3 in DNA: TGCGCCAGCAGCCAAGATGGACAGGGGAAGGGGTACGAGCAGTACTTC.

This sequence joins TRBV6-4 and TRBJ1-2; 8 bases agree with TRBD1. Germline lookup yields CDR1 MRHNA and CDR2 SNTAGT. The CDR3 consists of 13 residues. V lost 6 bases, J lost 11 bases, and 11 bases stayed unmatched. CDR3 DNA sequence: TGTGCCAGCAGGGGGTCGGGACAGGACATGTACACCTTC. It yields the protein CASRGSGQDMYTF.

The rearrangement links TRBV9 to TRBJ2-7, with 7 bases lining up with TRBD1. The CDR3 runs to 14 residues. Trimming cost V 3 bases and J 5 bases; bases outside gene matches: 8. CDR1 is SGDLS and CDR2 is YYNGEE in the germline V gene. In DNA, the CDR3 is TGTGCCAGCAGCGGTCCGACAGGGAGACACGAGCAGTACTTC. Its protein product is CASSGPTGRHEQYF.

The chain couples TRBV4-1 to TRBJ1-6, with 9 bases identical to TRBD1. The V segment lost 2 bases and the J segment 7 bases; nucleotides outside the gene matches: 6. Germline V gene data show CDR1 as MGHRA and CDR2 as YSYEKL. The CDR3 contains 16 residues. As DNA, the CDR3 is TGCGCCAGCAGCCAAAAACAGGGGGCGCGGAATTCACCCCTCCACTTT. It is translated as CASSQKQGARNSPLHF.

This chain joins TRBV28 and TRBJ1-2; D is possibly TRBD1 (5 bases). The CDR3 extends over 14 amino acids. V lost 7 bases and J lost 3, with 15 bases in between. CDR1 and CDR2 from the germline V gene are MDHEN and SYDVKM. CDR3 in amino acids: CASTYGGEDYGYTF. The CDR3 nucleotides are TGTGCCAGCACCTACGGAGGGGAGGACTATGGCTACACCTTC.

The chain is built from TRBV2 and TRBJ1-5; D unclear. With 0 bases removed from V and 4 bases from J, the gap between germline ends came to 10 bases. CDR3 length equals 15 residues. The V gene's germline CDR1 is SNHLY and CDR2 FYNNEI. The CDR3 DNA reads TGTGCCAGCAGTGAAGCGCAGAGGGTTAATCAGCCCCAGCATTTT. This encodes CASSEAQRVNQPQHF.

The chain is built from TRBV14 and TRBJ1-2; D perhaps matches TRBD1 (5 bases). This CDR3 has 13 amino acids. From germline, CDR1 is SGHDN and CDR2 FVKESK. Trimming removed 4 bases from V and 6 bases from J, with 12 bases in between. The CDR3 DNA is TGTGCCAGCAGCCGACCGGCGGGGGATGGCTACACCTTC. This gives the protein CASSRPAGDGYTF.

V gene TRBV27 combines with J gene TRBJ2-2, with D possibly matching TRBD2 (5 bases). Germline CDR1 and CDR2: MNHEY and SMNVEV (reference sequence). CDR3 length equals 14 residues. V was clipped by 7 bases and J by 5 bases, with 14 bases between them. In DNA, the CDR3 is TGTGCCAGCATCTCTCTGGGAGATACCGGGGAGCTGTTTTTT. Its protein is CASISLGDTGELFF.

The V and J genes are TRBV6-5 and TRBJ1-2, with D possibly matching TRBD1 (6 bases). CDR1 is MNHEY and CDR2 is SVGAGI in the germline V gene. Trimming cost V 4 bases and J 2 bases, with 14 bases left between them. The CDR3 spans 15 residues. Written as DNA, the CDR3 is TGTGCCAGCAGTTCCCACAGGGCCGTCAACTATGGCTACACCTTC. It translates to CASSSHRAVNYGYTF.

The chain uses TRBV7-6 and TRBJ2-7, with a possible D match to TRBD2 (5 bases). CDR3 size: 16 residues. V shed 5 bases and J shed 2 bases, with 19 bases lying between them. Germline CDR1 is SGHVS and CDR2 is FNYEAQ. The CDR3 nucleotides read TGTGCCAGCAGCCCAAGGCTGTCGGACTCGACCTACGAGCAGTACTTC. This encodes CASSPRLSDSTYEQYF.

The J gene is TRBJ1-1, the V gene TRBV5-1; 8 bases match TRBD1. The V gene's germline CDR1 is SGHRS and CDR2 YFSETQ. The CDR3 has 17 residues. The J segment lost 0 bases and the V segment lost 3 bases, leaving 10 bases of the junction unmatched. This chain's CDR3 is CASSWAGPQGVNTEAFF. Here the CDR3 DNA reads TGCGCCAGCAGCTGGGCGGGACCACAGGGGGTGAACACTGAAGCTTTCTTT. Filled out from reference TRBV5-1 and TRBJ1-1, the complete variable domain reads KAGVTQTPRYLIKTRGQQVTLSCSPISGHRSVSWYQQTPGQGLQFLFEYFSETQRNKGNFPGRFSGRQFSNSRSEMNVSTLELGDSALYLCASSWAGPQGVNTEAFFGQGTRLTVV.

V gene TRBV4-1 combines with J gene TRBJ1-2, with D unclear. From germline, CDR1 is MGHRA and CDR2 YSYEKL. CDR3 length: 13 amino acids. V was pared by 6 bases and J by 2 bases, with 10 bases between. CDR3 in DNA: TGCGCCAGCAGTCTCAGGTTAAACTATGGCTACACCTTC. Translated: CASSLRLNYGYTF.

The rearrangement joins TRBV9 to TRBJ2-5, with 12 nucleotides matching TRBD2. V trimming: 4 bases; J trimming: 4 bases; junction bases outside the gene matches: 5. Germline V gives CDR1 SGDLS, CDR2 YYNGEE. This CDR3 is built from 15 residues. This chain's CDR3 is CASSQGGLAGETQYF. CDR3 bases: TGTGCCAGCAGCCAAGGGGGACTAGCGGGAGAGACCCAGTACTTC.

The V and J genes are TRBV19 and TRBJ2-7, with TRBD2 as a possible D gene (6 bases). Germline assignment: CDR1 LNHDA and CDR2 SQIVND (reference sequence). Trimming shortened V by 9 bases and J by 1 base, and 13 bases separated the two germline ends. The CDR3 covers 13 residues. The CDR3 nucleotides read TGTGCCAGCGGCCCGGGGGAGTCCTACGAGCAGTACTTC. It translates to CASGPGESYEQYF.

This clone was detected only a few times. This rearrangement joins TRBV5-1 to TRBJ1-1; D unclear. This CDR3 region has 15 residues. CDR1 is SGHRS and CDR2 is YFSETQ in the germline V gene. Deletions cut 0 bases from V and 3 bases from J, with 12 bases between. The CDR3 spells CASSLVARLDTEAFF. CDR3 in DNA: TGCGCCAGCAGCTTGGTTGCGCGGTTGGACACTGAAGCTTTCTTT.

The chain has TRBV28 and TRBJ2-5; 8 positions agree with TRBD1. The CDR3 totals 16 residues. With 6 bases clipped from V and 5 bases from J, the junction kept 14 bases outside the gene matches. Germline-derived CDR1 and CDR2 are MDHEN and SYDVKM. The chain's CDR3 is CASSPVQGARVETQYF. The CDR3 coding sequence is TGTGCCAGCAGCCCCGTTCAGGGGGCTAGGGTTGAGACCCAGTACTTC.

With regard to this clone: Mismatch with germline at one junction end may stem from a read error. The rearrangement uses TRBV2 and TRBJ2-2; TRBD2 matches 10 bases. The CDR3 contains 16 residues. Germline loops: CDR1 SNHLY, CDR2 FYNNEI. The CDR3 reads CASSRPSGRNTGGLFF. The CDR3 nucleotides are TGTGCCAGCAGTAGACCTAGCGGGAGAAACACCGGGGGGCTGTTTTTT.

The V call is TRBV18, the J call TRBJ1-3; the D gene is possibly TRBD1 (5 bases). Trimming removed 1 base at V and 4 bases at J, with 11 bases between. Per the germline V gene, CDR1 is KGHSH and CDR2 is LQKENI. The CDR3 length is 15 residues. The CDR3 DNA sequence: TGTGCCAGCTCACCACTCCAGGGAAGGGGAAACACCATATATTTT. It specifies CASSPLQGRGNTIYF.

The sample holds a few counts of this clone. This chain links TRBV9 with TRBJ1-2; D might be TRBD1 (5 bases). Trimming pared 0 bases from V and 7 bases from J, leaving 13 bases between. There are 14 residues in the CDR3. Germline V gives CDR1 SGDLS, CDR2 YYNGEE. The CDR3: CASSVEGRAGGYTF. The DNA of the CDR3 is TGTGCCAGCAGCGTAGAGGGCAGGGCCGGTGGCTACACCTTC.

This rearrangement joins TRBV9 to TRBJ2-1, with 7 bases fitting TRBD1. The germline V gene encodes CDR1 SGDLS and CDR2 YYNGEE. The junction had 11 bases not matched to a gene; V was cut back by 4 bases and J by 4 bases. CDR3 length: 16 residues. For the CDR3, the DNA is TGTGCCAGCAGCCTCACCCTGGGACAGACTTACAATGAGCAGTTCTTC. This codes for CASSLTLGQTYNEQFF.

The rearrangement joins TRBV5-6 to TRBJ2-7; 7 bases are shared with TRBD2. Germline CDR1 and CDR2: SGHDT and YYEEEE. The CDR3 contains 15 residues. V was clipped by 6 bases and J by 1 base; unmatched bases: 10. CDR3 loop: CASTPRRGWSYEQYF. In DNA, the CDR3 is TGTGCCAGCACCCCTCGGCGGGGGTGGTCCTACGAGCAGTACTTC.